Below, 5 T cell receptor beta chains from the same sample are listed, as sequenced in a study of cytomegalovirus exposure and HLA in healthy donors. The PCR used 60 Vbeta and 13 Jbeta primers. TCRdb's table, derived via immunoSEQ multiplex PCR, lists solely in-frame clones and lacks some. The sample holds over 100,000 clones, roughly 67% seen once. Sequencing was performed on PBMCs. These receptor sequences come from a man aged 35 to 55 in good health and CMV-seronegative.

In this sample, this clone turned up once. This chain's CDR3 is CASRRGEESGANVLTF. The CDR3 DNA sequence: TGCGCCAGCAGGCGGGGGGAGGAGTCTGGGGCCAACGTCCTGACTTTC. The rearrangement links TRBV10-2 to TRBJ2-6; the match to TRBD2 covers 8 bases. With V trimmed by 6 bases and J by 1 base, 5 bases remained unmatched. The germline V gene has CDR1 WSHSY and CDR2 SAAADI. This CDR3 spans 16 amino acids.

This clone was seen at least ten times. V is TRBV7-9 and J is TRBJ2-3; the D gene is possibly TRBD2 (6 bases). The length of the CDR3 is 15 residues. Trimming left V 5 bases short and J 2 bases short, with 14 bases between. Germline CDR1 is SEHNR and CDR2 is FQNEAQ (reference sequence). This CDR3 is CASSQTLAHTDTQYF. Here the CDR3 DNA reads TGTGCCAGCAGCCAGACTCTAGCGCACACAGATACGCAGTATTTT.

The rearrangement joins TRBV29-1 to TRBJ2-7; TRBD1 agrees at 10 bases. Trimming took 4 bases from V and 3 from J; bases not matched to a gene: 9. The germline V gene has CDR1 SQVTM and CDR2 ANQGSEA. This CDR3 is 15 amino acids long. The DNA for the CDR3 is TGCAGCGTTGCCCCGGGACAGGGGTATTTCTACGAGCAGTACTTC. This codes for CSVAPGQGYFYEQYF.

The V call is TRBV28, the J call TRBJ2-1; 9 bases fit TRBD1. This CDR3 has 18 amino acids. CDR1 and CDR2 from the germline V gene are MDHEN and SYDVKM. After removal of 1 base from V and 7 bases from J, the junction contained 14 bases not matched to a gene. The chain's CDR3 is CASSLYGMRDRVGNEQFF. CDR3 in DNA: TGTGCCAGCAGTTTATACGGTATGCGGGACAGGGTTGGGAATGAGCAGTTCTTC.

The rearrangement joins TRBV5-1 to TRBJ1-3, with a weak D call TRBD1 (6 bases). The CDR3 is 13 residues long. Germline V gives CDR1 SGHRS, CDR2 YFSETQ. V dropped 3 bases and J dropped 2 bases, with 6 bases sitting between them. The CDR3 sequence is CASSSGAGNTIYF. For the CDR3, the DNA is TGCGCCAGCAGCTCAGGGGCTGGAAACACCATATATTTT.